One and the same sample provided the 29 T cell receptor beta chains below, sequenced in a study of blood T cell repertoires in COVID-19. Assay used: immunoSEQ multiplex PCR; TCRdb lists only in-frame clones, some missing. The data show approximately 220,000 clones, with approximately 86% seen just once and about 4% held by the top ten. What was sequenced was PBMCs or T cells enriched from blood (not recorded which). The receptors were gathered from a woman in her thirties who had been exposed to COVID-19.

This chain joins TRBV28 and TRBJ1-1, with a tentative D call TRBD1 (6 bases). The germline V gene encodes CDR1 MDHEN and CDR2 SYDVKM. V was cut by 5 bases and J by 5 bases, with 12 bases left in between. This CDR3 contains 13 residues. This chain's CDR3 is CASSQQGYTEAFF. The CDR3 DNA sequence: TGTGCCAGCAGTCAACAGGGATATACTGAAGCTTTCTTT.

This rearrangement joins TRBV29-1 to TRBJ1-2; a weak D match, TRBD1 (6 bases). From germline, CDR1 is SQVTM and CDR2 ANQGSEA. V shed 5 bases and J shed 2 bases, with 12 bases lying between them. The CDR3 extends over 13 amino acids. CDR3 DNA sequence: TGCAGCGTTCAGGGGATAAGAAACTATGGCTACACCTTC. It encodes CSVQGIRNYGYTF.

The V call is TRBV28, the J call TRBJ1-2, with TRBD1 matching 8 bases. This CDR3 has 16 amino acids. Germline lookup yields CDR1 MDHEN and CDR2 SYDVKM. V dropped 4 bases and J dropped 3; count of bases not matched to a gene: 10. The CDR3 sequence is CASSSRTGFRDYGYTF. CDR3 in DNA: TGTGCCAGCAGTTCCCGGACAGGGTTTAGGGACTATGGCTACACCTTC.

The chain uses TRBV3-1 (or the pseudogene TRBV3-2) and TRBJ1-4, with TRBD1 identical over 7 bases. The CDR3 has 15 amino acids. In germline, CDR1 is LGHDT, CDR2 YNNKEL (reference sequence). Trimming took 2 bases from V and 6 from J; bases not matched to a gene: 6. The CDR3 DNA follows: TGTGCCAGCAGCCAATCGACAGGGAGACATGAAAAACTGTTTTTT. Translation: CASSQSTGRHEKLFF.

CDR3 in DNA: TGTGCCGGTGGGGGGGCGCATTTCTCCGAGCAGTACTTC. Its translation: CAGGGAHFSEQYF. The rearrangement links TRBV24-1 to TRBJ2-7, with a weak D call TRBD2 (7 bases). The CDR3 is 13 residues long. The V end was cut by 12 bases, the J end by 6 bases, with 20 bases between. The V gene's germline CDR1 is KGHDR and CDR2 SFDVKD.

The V gene is TRBV29-1, the J gene TRBJ2-3; 7 nucleotides line up with TRBD2. Germline V gene lookup returns CDR1 SQVTM and CDR2 ANQGSEA. This CDR3 contains 14 residues. V was pared by 8 bases and J by 5 bases, with 13 bases of the junction left unmatched. The CDR3 coding sequence is TGCAGCTCTGAAAGGGCGGGGGAAGAAGATACGCAGTATTTT. Encoded protein: CSSERAGEEDTQYF.

This sequence joins TRBV11-2 and TRBJ2-5, with 10 bases aligning to TRBD2. CDR1 SGHAT and CDR2 FQNNGV come from the germline V gene. CDR3 length: 16 residues. The V segment lost 1 base and the J segment 5 bases; nucleotides outside the gene matches: 7. The CDR3 DNA is TGTGCCAGCAGCTTAGGGGTAGCGGGGGGCCTGGAGACCCAGTACTTC. It encodes CASSLGVAGGLETQYF.

The chain links TRBV3-1 (or the pseudogene TRBV3-2) to TRBJ1-4; D is uncertain. This CDR3 is built from 16 residues. Germline values: CDR1 LGHDT, CDR2 YNNKEL (reference sequence). Trimming cost V 3 bases and J 8 bases, with 19 bases left between them. Written as DNA, the CDR3 is TGTGCCAGCAGCCATTCTTCGGAGCACCCTGGGGAAAAACTGTTTTTT. It translates to CASSHSSEHPGEKLFF.

The rearrangement joins TRBV27 to TRBJ1-2; TRBD1 might be the D (6 bases). Germline CDR1 MNHEY, CDR2 SMNVEV (reference sequence). The CDR3 is 11 amino acids. Trimming took 5 bases from V and 8 from J, leaving 9 bases between them. The chain's CDR3 is CASSTGIGYTF. The CDR3 coding sequence is TGTGCCAGCAGTACAGGGATAGGCTACACCTTC.

The chain employs TRBV7-8 and TRBJ1-1, with TRBD1 matching over 7 bases. V shed 5 bases and J 0 bases; nucleotides not matched to a gene: 15. The germline CDR1 and CDR2 sequences are SGHVS and FQNEAQ. The CDR3 is made up of 18 amino acids. The CDR3 sequence is CASSPRGSQGRMNTEAFF. Written as DNA, the CDR3 is TGTGCCAGCAGCCCCAGGGGGTCGCAGGGCCGGATGAACACTGAAGCTTTCTTT.

This sequence joins TRBV6-6 and TRBJ2-2; 7 bases are a match to TRBD1. V shed 6 bases, J shed 4 bases, and the junction held 8 bases outside the gene matches. The CDR3 is 15 residues long. Germline V gene lookup returns CDR1 MNHNY and CDR2 SVGAGI (reference sequence). CDR3: CASRARQGTTGELFF. The DNA of the CDR3 is TGTGCCAGCAGGGCACGACAGGGAACCACCGGGGAGCTGTTTTTT.

The CDR3 protein is CASVHSSTDTQYF. The DNA for the CDR3 is TGTGCCAGCGTACACAGCAGCACAGATACGCAGTATTTT. The chain is built from TRBV6-5 and TRBJ2-3, with no clear D. The CDR3 is made up of 13 amino acids. Looked up from germline, CDR1 is MNHEY and CDR2 is SVGAGI. V was shortened by 8 bases and J by 0 bases, with 9 bases between the two germline ends.

The gene calls are TRBV28 and TRBJ1-6, with D maybe TRBD1 (5 bases). V lost 6 bases, J lost 10 bases, and 10 bases lay in between. There are 12 residues in the CDR3. Germline loops: CDR1 MDHEN, CDR2 SYDVKM. The CDR3 reads CASSQRGSPLHF. The CDR3, as DNA: TGTGCCAGCAGCCAAAGGGGATCACCCCTCCACTTT.

The genes are TRBV5-6 and TRBJ2-7; D uncertain. Germline assignment: CDR1 SGHDT and CDR2 YYEEEE. Trimming cost V 2 bases and J 2 bases, with 8 bases left between them. This CDR3 is 13 amino acids long. In nucleotides, the CDR3 is TGTGCCAGCAGCTTCGGTCTTACCTACGAGCAGTACTTC. Encoded protein: CASSFGLTYEQYF.

V usage is TRBV2 and J usage is TRBJ1-1; D gene unclear. This CDR3 contains 14 residues. Germline CDR1 and CDR2: SNHLY and FYNNEI. V lost 7 bases to trimming and J lost 4 bases, with 16 bases between them. CDR3 DNA: TGTGCCAGCACCGGAGGGCTCCGAGGCACTGAAGCTTTCTTT. Translating it yields CASTGGLRGTEAFF. The entire variable domain, with the rest obtained from reference TRBV2 and TRBJ1-1, is as follows: EPEVTQTPSHQVTQMGQEVILRCVPISNHLYFYWYRQILGQKVEFLVSFYNNEISEKSEIFDDQFSVERPDGSNFTLKIRSTKLEDSAMYFCASTGGLRGTEAFFGQGTRLTVV.

This clone appeared once. The sample has other DNA sequences that encode this CDR3 too. V is TRBV19 and J is TRBJ1-2; D uncertain. V gave up 1 base and J gave up 2 bases, with 5 bases separating them. CDR3 size: 13 residues. Germline lookup yields CDR1 LNHDA and CDR2 SQIVND (reference sequence). CDR3 in amino acids: CASSIVRNYGYTF. The CDR3 DNA reads as TGTGCCAGTAGTATAGTTCGGAACTATGGCTACACCTTC.

The genes are TRBV5-1 and TRBJ1-1; weak D call: TRBD1 (5 bases). Between the trimmed V and J ends, which lost 0 bases and 0 bases, there was a span of 12 bases. The germline V gene encodes CDR1 SGHRS and CDR2 YFSETQ. The CDR3 spans 16 residues. This CDR3 reads CASSLENRPMNTEAFF. DNA for the CDR3: TGCGCCAGCAGCTTGGAGAACAGGCCAATGAACACTGAAGCTTTCTTT.

V and J are TRBV7-3 and TRBJ2-3, with 9 bases aligning to TRBD2. The CDR3 has 16 amino acids. V gave up 2 bases and J gave up 4 bases; unmatched junction bases: 7. CDR1 and CDR2 (germline): SGHTA, FQGTGA. DNA of the CDR3: TGTGCCAGCAGCTTAGGTCTAGCGGGAATGTCAGATACGCAGTATTTT. It translates to CASSLGLAGMSDTQYF.

This sequence joins TRBV5-1 and TRBJ1-1, with D possibly matching TRBD1 (5 bases). Per germline, CDR1 SGHRS and CDR2 YFSETQ. The V end was cut by 0 bases, the J end by 3 bases, with 12 bases between. CDR3 size: 15 residues. In DNA form, the CDR3 reads TGCGCCAGCAGCTTGGTCGCTGGGGCAGACACTGAAGCTTTCTTT. It encodes CASSLVAGADTEAFF. Filled out from reference TRBV5-1 and TRBJ1-1, the complete variable domain reads KAGVTQTPRYLIKTRGQQVTLSCSPISGHRSVSWYQQTPGQGLQFLFEYFSETQRNKGNFPGRFSGRQFSNSRSEMNVSTLELGDSALYLCASSLVAGADTEAFFGQGTRLTVV.

The J gene is TRBJ2-3, the V gene TRBV6-4; TRBD2 aligns across 10 bases. With 7 bases clipped from V and 4 bases from J, the junction kept 8 bases outside the gene matches. Germline CDR1 and CDR2: MRHNA and SNTAGT. CDR3 length: 15 amino acids. CDR3 nucleotide sequence: TGTGCCAGCAAGGAGCGGGGGGGCCTATCAGATACGCAGTATTTT. This sequence encodes CASKERGGLSDTQYF.

This chain joins TRBV5-4 and TRBJ2-1; the match to TRBD2 covers 11 bases. The CDR3 extends over 16 amino acids. The V gene's germline CDR1 is SGHNT and CDR2 YYREEE (reference sequence). V lost 0 bases and J lost 10; bases outside the gene matches: 9. CDR3 sequence: CASSLEMGLAAMEQFF. The CDR3 DNA sequence: TGTGCCAGCAGCTTGGAGATGGGACTAGCGGCCATGGAGCAGTTCTTC.

V gene TRBV5-1 combines with J gene TRBJ1-2; weak D call: TRBD1 (5 bases). Looked up from germline, CDR1 is SGHRS and CDR2 is YFSETQ. The CDR3 contains 15 residues. The V end lost 5 bases, the J end lost 5 bases, and 19 bases lay between the germline ends. The CDR3 coding sequence is TGCGCCAGCAGGCCCGACAGCCGAGTGCTATATGGCTACACCTTC. This codes for CASRPDSRVLYGYTF.

This chain joins TRBV5-1 and TRBJ2-1, with 10 bases lining up with TRBD1. The V gene's germline CDR1 is SGHRS and CDR2 YFSETQ. The CDR3 has 18 residues. V trimming: 4 bases; J trimming: 6 bases; junction bases outside the gene matches: 16. In nucleotides, the CDR3 is TGCGCCAGCAGCCCCAAGGGGGGGGACAGGGGCCTAATCAATGAGCAGTTCTTC. Protein: CASSPKGGDRGLINEQFF. The complete variable domain, with remaining parts taken from reference TRBV5-1 and TRBJ2-1, reads KAGVTQTPRYLIKTRGQQVTLSCSPISGHRSVSWYQQTPGQGLQFLFEYFSETQRNKGNFPGRFSGRQFSNSRSEMNVSTLELGDSALYLCASSPKGGDRGLINEQFFGPGTRLTVL.

The genes are TRBV5-8 and TRBJ1-2; 7 bases line up with TRBD1. Germline assignment: CDR1 SGHTS and CDR2 YDEGEE. The CDR3 has 17 amino acids. Losses at the gene ends were 4 bases for V and 7 bases for J; bases not matched to a gene: 19. The CDR3 spells CASSPKPRQGSFGGYTF. The DNA for the CDR3 is TGTGCCAGCAGCCCGAAACCTCGACAGGGATCCTTCGGTGGCTACACCTTC.

The chain links TRBV6-5 to TRBJ1-2; possible D gene TRBD1, 6 bases. In germline, CDR1 is MNHEY, CDR2 SVGAGI. The CDR3 spans 13 residues. The V gene lost 6 bases and the J gene lost 2 bases, with 10 bases spanning the gap. This CDR3 is CASSQGINYGYTF. CDR3 bases: TGTGCCAGCAGCCAGGGGATAAACTATGGCTACACCTTC.

J is TRBJ2-7 and V is TRBV18, with TRBD1 as a possible D gene (5 bases). Trimming stripped 1 base from V and 1 base from J, with 5 bases between. CDR1 KGHSH and CDR2 LQKENI come from the germline V gene. The CDR3 spans 13 residues. CDR3 sequence reads: CASSPRQSYEQYF. For the CDR3, the DNA is TGTGCCAGCTCACCACGACAGTCCTACGAGCAGTACTTC.

This clone was counted once. The CDR3 reads CASSFAINNEQFF. The CDR3 nucleotides are TGTGCCAGCAGCTTTGCGATAAACAATGAGCAGTTCTTC. The chain couples TRBV7-9 to TRBJ2-1; D not resolved. This CDR3 is built from 13 residues. Germline CDR1 reads SEHNR; CDR2 reads FQNEAQ (reference sequence). Trimming pared 3 bases from V and 5 bases from J, leaving 8 bases between.

A few counts support this clone. The rearrangement links TRBV19 to TRBJ2-7; D might be TRBD2 (5 bases). CDR3 length: 11 amino acids. Germline V gene data show CDR1 as LNHDA and CDR2 as SQIVND (reference sequence). V was clipped by 5 bases and J by 5 bases, with 7 bases between them. CDR3 DNA: TGTGCCAGTAGTTCGGGGAACGAGCAGTACTTC. Amino acid sequence: CASSSGNEQYF.

The CDR3 protein is CASSLIQGASGELFF. CDR3 nucleotides: TGTGCCAGCAGCTTGATTCAGGGGGCGAGTGGGGAGCTGTTTTTT. The chain links TRBV11-2 to TRBJ2-2; 8 positions match TRBD1. Germline assignment: CDR1 SGHAT and CDR2 FQNNGV. Trimming removed 3 bases from V and 8 bases from J; junction bases left unmatched: 8. There are 15 residues in the CDR3. The variable domain in full, completed from reference TRBV11-2 and TRBJ2-2, reads EAGVAQSPRYKIIEKRQSVAFWCNPISGHATLYWYQQILGQGPKLLIQFQNNGVVDDSQLPKDRFSAERLKGVDSTLKIQPAKLEDSAVYLCASSLIQGASGELFFGEGSRLTVL.